The T cell receptor beta chain described here comes from a study of T cell clonotyping in hematopoietic cell transplantation (dated by TCRdb to the early 2020s). Regarding the complete study: A total of roughly 130 blood samples were collected in the study from roughly 32 consecutive transplant recipients and their related donors. Recruitment of patients was conducted between 2015 and 2017, and follow-up was continued until late 2020 or death.

Blood samples for TCR beta sequencing were provided by related transplant donors. Nuclei Lysis Solution was used to extract genomic DNA from fresh or cryopreserved unfractionated peripheral blood mononuclear cells. Note on this clone: It has no known antigen specificity. No base quality values were provided; no much bigger clone lies one nucleotide off.

Findings and caveats that apply to the study as a whole: Inverse Simpson Index values from donors and from recipients before transplant predicted broader TCR repertoire diversity after transplant. After transplant, TCR diversity in recipients dropped, and pathologically expanded clonotypes increased progressively from day 30 to day 180. The sample size was limited, and because cells were not sorted, the contributions of CD4 and CD8 repertoires could not be separated. Recipient repertoires showed only a small fraction of overlap with donor repertoires, and over 97% appeared de novo at the given depth.

The immunoSEQ assay, a bias-controlled multiplex PCR using V- and J-specific primers, was used to amplify TCR beta CDR3 regions from genomic DNA. A second PCR step added a proprietary barcode and Illumina adapter sequences to the CDR3 amplicons. An Illumina MiSeq instrument was used to sequence the CDR3 libraries. The study's own analysis went as follows. Export and quality control were handled in immunoSEQ Analyzer 3.0, while downstream analyses relied on R Bioconductor and Immunarch. Only productive rearrangements in the normalized downsampled data set went into calculating the repertoire metrics. Pathologically expanded clonotypes were defined as those larger than 5 templates in the normalized cohort. The Inverse Simpson Index was used to measure repertoire diversity. The non-normalized data set was used for CMV-specificity analyses so that all clonotypes could be captured. TCRdb took this table from immuneACCESS and kept in-frame rearrangements with V and J called. Such tables lack part of the clones; where checked against another copy, unresolved V genes explain under half of the gap, and the rest is unexplained. Clonal size and the V and J genes are those of that table, whereas D and trimming came from the DNA. The table for this sample lists fewer than 25,000 clones; under 85% of them were counted only once. Roughly 14% of the sample comes from the top ten.

At the junction V is shortened by 5 bases and J by 5 bases, with 15 bases in between. There are 14 amino acids in the CDR3, from cysteine to phenylalanine inclusive. Only the CDR3 part of the read is kept: 42 bases, read in frame from the first base. In the germline V gene (reference sequence), CDR1 corresponds to LNHDA and CDR2 to SQIVND. The rearranged chain carries TRBV19 and TRBJ2-5; the D element might be TRBD1 or TRBD2, as each aligns at 5 bases. The sample was peripheral blood mononuclear cells. This sequence originates from a man aged 55 to 70 in good health. Some clones in this sample may be carry-over from other donors' samples. The bases are TGTGCCAGTAGTCCTCGGTCCGAGGGGGAGACCCAGTACTTC. Its amino acids are CASSPRSEGETQYF.